Each of the 25 T cell receptor beta chains below was sequenced from the same sample in a study of metastatic and nonmetastatic thyroid tumors. Nobody among the patients had been given any treatment before thyroid surgery. From the PCR reads, TCRdb re-called clones with MiXCR. This table has about 22,000 clones, less than 20% appearing once. Sequenced: adjacent normal tissue. Source of these receptors: a male donor with papillary thyroid cancer or a benign thyroid nodule (not recorded which). Some clones in this sample may be carry-over from other donors' samples.

The V and J genes are TRBV9 and TRBJ2-3; 12 positions agree with TRBD2. Looked up from germline, CDR1 is SGDLS and CDR2 is YYNGEE. The ends lost 4 bases at V and 5 bases at J; junction bases unmatched: 8. CDR3 length equals 16 residues. CDR3 DNA sequence: TGTGCCAGCAGCTCTAGACTAGCGGGAGTACGAGATACGCAGTATTTT. This translates into CASSSRLAGVRDTQYF.

At least ten counts were recorded for this clone. The junction departs from germline at one end; a sequencing error may be responsible. The chain couples TRBV27 to TRBJ2-6; D is perhaps TRBD1 or TRBD2 (5 bases each). The CDR3 runs 17 residues. Per the germline V gene, CDR1 is MNHEY and CDR2 is SMNVEV (reference sequence). The CDR3 loop reads CASSMRVPSSGANVLNF. CDR3 in DNA: TGTGCCAGCTCAATGCGGGTCCCTAGCTCTGGGGCCAACGTCCTGAATTTC.

This clone showed up many times. This chain links TRBV5-6 with TRBJ2-7; 9 nucleotides match TRBD1. Germline CDR1 is SGHDT and CDR2 is YYEEEE. J lost 2 bases, V lost 1 base, and 7 bases had no gene match. The CDR3 loop spans 16 amino acids. The CDR3 region is CASSLKGDRATYEQYV. The CDR3 coding sequence is TGTGCCAGCAGCTTGAAGGGGGACAGGGCAACCTACGAGCAGTACGTC.

This clone was counted many times. The rearrangement links TRBV30 to TRBJ2-2, with D hard to call. Trimming shortened V by 5 bases and J by 4 bases, and 14 bases separated the two germline ends. Germline V lookup: CDR1 GTSNPN, CDR2 SVGIG (reference sequence). The CDR3 has 14 amino acids. The CDR3 DNA sequence: TGTGCCTGGGGAAGGATCGGGTCCACCGGGGAGCTGTTTTTT. Its protein product is CAWGRIGSTGELFF.

This clone counts as medium-sized. The chain links TRBV24-1 to TRBJ2-1; D gene unclear. V shed 1 base and J shed 6 bases, with 9 bases lying between them. Germline CDR1 KGHDR, CDR2 SFDVKD. CDR3 length equals 14 residues. In DNA, the CDR3 is TGTGCCACCAGTGATTTAAGGGTTACCAATGAGCAGTTCTTC. It translates to CATSDLRVTNEQFF.

This rearrangement joins TRBV27 to TRBJ2-1; D is unresolved. Looked up from germline, CDR1 is MNHEY and CDR2 is SMNVEV (reference sequence). The CDR3 extends over 15 amino acids. The V end lost 7 bases, the J end lost 4 bases, and 17 bases lay between the germline ends. CDR3 sequence reads: CASKNWEGKYNEQFF. The CDR3 DNA follows: TGTGCCAGCAAGAATTGGGAAGGGAAATACAATGAGCAGTTCTTC.

This clone was observed at least ten times. Being one base from a much bigger clone, this may be a read error. The chain employs TRBV7-2 and TRBJ1-1; possible D gene TRBD1, 6 bases. Germline loops: CDR1 SGHTA, CDR2 FQGNSA. The V and J ends lost 8 bases and 5 bases respectively, with 21 bases between them. CDR3 length equals 15 residues. CDR3 in DNA: TGTGCCAGCGAACAAAGATTGGGGGCGGCGACTGAAGCTTTCTTT. Translated: CASEQRLGAATEAFF. The complete variable domain, with remaining parts taken from reference TRBV7-2 and TRBJ1-1, reads GAGVSQSPSNKVTEKGKDVELRCDPISGHTALYWYRQSLGQGLEFLIYFQGNSAPDKSGLPSDRFSAERTGGSVSTLTIQRTQQEDSAVYLCASEQRLGAATEAFFGQGTRLTVV.

Details on this clone: A much more abundant neighbour one base away suggests this may be a read error. The chain combines TRBV21-1 with TRBJ2-1; the table's TRBD2 call for D was not verified on the DNA. TRBV21-1 is a documented pseudogene. The CDR3 spans 19 residues. The CDR3 here is CASSQSGVTTSGQYNEQFF. CDR3 DNA: TGTGCCAGCAGCCAATCTGGCGTTACGACTAGCGGGCAGTACAATGAGCAGTTCTTC.

In this sample, this clone turned up many times. The V and J genes are TRBV11-2 and TRBJ2-5, with 9 positions matching TRBD2. CDR3 length equals 14 residues. Germline trimming cut 5 bases from V and 14 bases from J; bases unmatched to any gene: 15. Germline CDR1 and CDR2: SGHAT and FQNNGV. CDR3 sequence reads: CASSQLGLATLLYF. CDR3 nucleotide sequence: TGTGCCAGCAGCCAATTGGGACTAGCTACTCTCTTATACTTC.

This sequence joins TRBV6-1 and TRBJ1-2; the D gene is possibly TRBD1 (5 bases). With 11 bases removed from V and 5 bases from J, the gap between germline ends came to 18 bases. Germline CDR1 is MNHNS and CDR2 is SASEGT. The CDR3 loop spans 13 amino acids. CDR3 coding DNA: TGTGCCCGCGGGGACCCGGTCCCTTATGGCTACACCTTC. It translates to CARGDPVPYGYTF.

This clone was seen only a few times. One end of the junction is discordant with germline, which a read error may explain. The chain recombines TRBV6-1 with TRBJ1-2; no clear D. Germline loops: CDR1 MNHNS, CDR2 SASEGT. This CDR3 comprises 15 residues. This chain's CDR3 is CASSESSGRHYVYTF. In DNA, the CDR3 is TGTGCCAGCAGTGAATCCAGTGGGCGGCACTATGTCTACACCTTC.

This clone was observed a handful of times. The rearrangement uses TRBV12-3 or TRBV12-4 and TRBJ2-1; perhaps TRBD1 as D (6 bases). Trimming cost V 3 bases and J 1 base, with 10 bases left between them. CDR3 length: 15 amino acids. CDR3 residues: CASSFGTPSYNEQFF. CDR3 bases: TGTGCCAGCAGTTTTGGGACACCATCCTACAATGAGCAGTTCTTC.

The sample holds many counts of this clone. The chain recombines TRBV5-1 with TRBJ1-2; 7 bases align to TRBD1. CDR3 size: 14 residues. Germline lookup yields CDR1 SGHRS and CDR2 YFSETQ. V shed 1 base, J shed 8 bases, and the junction held 8 bases outside the gene matches. The CDR3 is CASSLRQGELGYTF. CDR3 sequence (DNA): TGCGCCAGCAGCTTGAGACAGGGCGAGTTAGGCTACACCTTC. Full variable domain (remainder filled in from reference TRBV5-1 and TRBJ1-2): KAGVTQTPRYLIKTRGQQVTLSCSPISGHRSVSWYQQTPGQGLQFLFEYFSETQRNKGNFPGRFSGRQFSNSRSEMNVSTLELGDSALYLCASSLRQGELGYTFGSGTRLTVV.

The chain has TRBV11-2 and TRBJ1-6; D is possibly TRBD1 (6 bases). The length of the CDR3 is 15 residues. Trimming stripped 4 bases from V and 8 bases from J, with 15 bases between. Germline CDR1 SGHAT, CDR2 FQNNGV. CDR3 DNA sequence: TGTGCCAGCAGCTCGAGCACAGGGCCCTATTCACCCCTCCACTTT. Amino acid sequence: CASSSSTGPYSPLHF. The full variable domain, with the rest looked up from reference TRBV11-2 and TRBJ1-6, is EAGVAQSPRYKIIEKRQSVAFWCNPISGHATLYWYQQILGQGPKLLIQFQNNGVVDDSQLPKDRFSAERLKGVDSTLKIQPAKLEDSAVYLCASSSSTGPYSPLHFGNGTRLTVT.

The J gene is TRBJ2-2, the V gene TRBV3-1, with D perhaps matching TRBD2 (5 bases). Trimming shortened V by 5 bases and J by 5 bases, and 15 bases separated the two germline ends. This CDR3 is built from 15 residues. From germline, CDR1 is LGHDT and CDR2 YNNKEL (reference sequence). CDR3 in amino acids: CASSLALAWTGELFF. CDR3 DNA sequence: TGTGCCAGCAGCTTGGCCCTAGCCTGGACCGGGGAGCTGTTTTTT.

Many counts were recorded for this clone. The chain uses TRBV11-2 and TRBJ1-3; perhaps TRBD1 as D (6 bases). Per germline, CDR1 SGHAT and CDR2 FQNNGV. This CDR3 contains 16 residues. V shed 6 bases and J shed 2 bases, with 17 bases lying between them. The CDR3: CASRSLTGGTGNTIYF. DNA for the CDR3: TGTGCCAGCAGAAGCCTGACAGGTGGCACTGGAAACACCATATATTTT.

Comment on this clone: A much larger clone sits a single nucleotide away, making a read error possible. The rearrangement uses TRBV18 and TRBJ2-3; a weak D match, TRBD2 (5 bases). This CDR3 contains 17 residues. In germline, CDR1 is KGHSH, CDR2 LQKENI. V shed 3 bases and J shed 4 bases, with 20 bases lying between them. CDR3 nucleotides: TGTGCCAGCTCACCTTTGGAGCTAGCAAGTTCTCCAGATACGCAGTATTTT. Its protein product is CASSPLELASSPDTQYF.

This clone has at least ten counts. CDR3 residues: CASSPGGQGFTNEKLFF. The CDR3, as DNA: TGTGCCAGCAGCCCCGGGGGACAGGGGTTTACTAATGAAAAACTGTTTTTT. The chain recombines TRBV12-3 or TRBV12-4 with TRBJ1-4; TRBD1 matches at 10 bases. This CDR3 contains 17 residues. Germline trimming cut 6 bases from V and 2 bases from J; bases unmatched to any gene: 9.

This clone showed up many times. V gene TRBV24-1 combines with J gene TRBJ2-1, with D perhaps matching TRBD1 (7 bases). The CDR3 loop spans 18 amino acids. Per the germline V gene, CDR1 is KGHDR and CDR2 is SFDVKD. Trimming removed 9 bases at V and 8 bases at J, with 31 bases between. This CDR3 reads CATVGRGVSIGENDEQFF. The CDR3 DNA sequence: TGTGCCACCGTCGGCAGGGGGGTGTCGATTGGGGAAAACGATGAGCAGTTCTTC.

Many counts were recorded for this clone. The chain uses TRBV9 and TRBJ2-5; 12 bases are shared with TRBD2. The CDR3 runs to 15 residues. The germline V gene has CDR1 SGDLS and CDR2 YYNGEE. Trimming at V came to 3 bases and at J to 5 bases, leaving 5 bases not matched to a gene. The CDR3, as DNA: TGTGCCAGCAGCGAAGCCGGGACTAGCGGGGAGACCCAGTACTTC. Amino acid sequence: CASSEAGTSGETQYF.

This clone qualifies as medium-sized. The rearrangement joins TRBV20-1 to TRBJ2-7, with D possibly being TRBD1 (6 bases). This CDR3 region has 16 residues. Germline V gene lookup returns CDR1 DFQATT and CDR2 SNEGSKA (reference sequence). The V gene lost 5 bases and the J gene lost 5 bases, with 25 bases spanning the gap. The CDR3 here is CSAFRQQGRFVDEQYF. Here the CDR3 DNA reads TGCAGTGCTTTCAGGCAACAGGGAAGATTTGTCGACGAGCAGTACTTC.

This clone was seen ten or more times. The chain is built from TRBV4-3 and TRBJ1-2, with TRBD1 matching over 10 bases. The CDR3 extends over 17 amino acids. Germline assignment: CDR1 LGHNA and CDR2 YSLEER. Trimming cost V 0 bases and J 5 bases; bases outside gene matches: 9. CDR3 sequence: CASSQDPHGTGEYGYTF. CDR3 bases: TGCGCCAGCAGCCAAGACCCGCACGGGACAGGGGAATATGGCTACACCTTC.

In its sample, this clone was seen many times. CDR3 sequence reads: CASSQDGGQSYGYTF. For the CDR3, the DNA is TGCGCCAGCAGCCAAGATGGGGGACAGAGCTATGGCTACACCTTC. The V gene is TRBV4-3, the J gene TRBJ1-2; the match to TRBD1 covers 7 bases. This CDR3 is built from 15 residues. Per germline, CDR1 LGHNA and CDR2 YSLEER. Trimming removed 0 bases from V and 4 bases from J; junction bases left unmatched: 5.

This clone is medium-sized by share. The chain uses TRBV28 and TRBJ1-6; 12 bases agree with TRBD1. J was trimmed by 8 bases and V by 6 bases; bases with no gene match: 14. Germline lookup yields CDR1 MDHEN and CDR2 SYDVKM. The length of the CDR3 is 18 residues. The CDR3 spells CASSTGTGGGGLDSPLHF. The CDR3 coding sequence is TGTGCCAGCAGCACTGGGACAGGGGGCGGAGGGTTAGATTCACCCCTCCACTTT.

This clone showed up many times. This chain links TRBV7-8 with TRBJ1-2; D remains ambiguous. With 0 bases removed from V and 8 bases from J, the gap between germline ends came to 19 bases. The germline V gene encodes CDR1 SGHVS and CDR2 FQNEAQ. The CDR3 runs to 16 residues. The DNA of the CDR3 is TGTGCCAGCAGCTTAGCGCGGGCCATTCCCAACCGCGGCTACACCTTC. Translated: CASSLARAIPNRGYTF.